This T cell receptor beta chain was documented in a study of T cells after yellow fever vaccination. Study-wide context: Fractions containing few cells were prepared with SMART-Seq v4 Ultra Low Input.

This clonotype was found a few times. Its antigen is not known. One entry per CDR3 protein, called by TCRdb with MiXCR from the 5' RACE reads. The data contain 500,000 to 650,000 distinct CDR3 sequences, approximately 15% of them singletons. This CDR3 comprises 14 residues. The germline V gene encodes CDR1 MNHEY and CDR2 SVGEGT. Unmatched junction bases numbered 12, after V lost 11 bases and J lost 2 bases. Findings and limits, study-wide: A weaker but faster secondary response was observed, peaking on day 5 versus 15.

The origin of this receptor is a man between 25 and 39 years old who received the YFV17D yellow fever vaccine. The chain couples TRBV6-2 or TRBV6-3 to TRBJ2-7; TRBD2 agrees at 7 bases. Sequencing was performed on PBMCs, taken on the day of the yellow fever booster vaccination. CDR3 protein: CAGPRPGGAYEQYF. For the CDR3, the DNA is TGTGCCGGCCCCCGACCGGGGGGAGCCTACGAGCAGTACTTC.